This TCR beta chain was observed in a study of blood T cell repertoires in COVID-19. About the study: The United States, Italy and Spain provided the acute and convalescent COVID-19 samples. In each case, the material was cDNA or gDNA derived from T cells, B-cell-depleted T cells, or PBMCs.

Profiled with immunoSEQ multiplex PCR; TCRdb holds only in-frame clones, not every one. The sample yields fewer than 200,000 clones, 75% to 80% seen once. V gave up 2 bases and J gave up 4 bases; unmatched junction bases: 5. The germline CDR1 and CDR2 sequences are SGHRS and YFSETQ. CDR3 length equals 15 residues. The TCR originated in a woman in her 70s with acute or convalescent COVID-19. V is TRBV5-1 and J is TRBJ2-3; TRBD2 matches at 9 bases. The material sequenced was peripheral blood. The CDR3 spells CASSFSGSRSDTQYF. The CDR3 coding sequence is TGCGCCAGCAGCTTTAGCGGGAGTAGGTCAGATACGCAGTATTTT.